Sequencing of this T cell receptor beta chain was carried out in a study of blood T cell repertoires in COVID-19. Trimming cost V 3 bases and J 1 base, with 11 bases left between them. This CDR3 is built from 15 residues. CDR1 and CDR2 (germline): KGHSH, LQKENI. The data were produced by immunoSEQ multiplex PCR, yet TCRdb's version contains in-frame clones alone and is incomplete. The sample shows under 200,000 clones, roughly 85% of them seen only once. Sequencing was done on a sample of peripheral blood. V usage is TRBV18 and J usage is TRBJ2-3; D is perhaps TRBD1 (6 bases). This clonotype was sampled from a man aged 55 to 70 with acute or convalescent COVID-19. The CDR3 is CASSPVTGRTDTQYF. CDR3 nucleotide sequence: TGTGCCAGCTCACCCGTGACAGGACGCACAGATACGCAGTATTTT.